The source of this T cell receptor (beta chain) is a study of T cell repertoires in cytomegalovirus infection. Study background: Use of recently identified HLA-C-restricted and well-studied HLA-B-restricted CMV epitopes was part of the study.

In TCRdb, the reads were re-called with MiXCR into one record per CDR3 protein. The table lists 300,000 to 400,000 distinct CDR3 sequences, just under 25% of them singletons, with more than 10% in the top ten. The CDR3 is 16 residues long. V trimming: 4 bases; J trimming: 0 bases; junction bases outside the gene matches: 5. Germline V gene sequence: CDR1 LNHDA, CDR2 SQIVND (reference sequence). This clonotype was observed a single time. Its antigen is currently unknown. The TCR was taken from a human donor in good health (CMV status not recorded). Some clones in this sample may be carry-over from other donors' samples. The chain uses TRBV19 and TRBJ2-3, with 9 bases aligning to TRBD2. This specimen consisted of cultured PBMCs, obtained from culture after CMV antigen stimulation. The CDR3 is CASSTASGMSTDTQYF. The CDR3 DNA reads TGTGCCAGTAGTACCGCTAGCGGGATGAGCACAGATACGCAGTATTTT.